The clone carrying this T cell receptor beta chain came up once. The entry originates in a study of blood T cell repertoires in COVID-19. This CDR3 has 19 amino acids. Trimming pared 2 bases from V and 3 bases from J, leaving 20 bases between. Germline lookup yields CDR1 MNHEY and CDR2 SVGEGT. TCRdb keeps only in-frame clones here, not all; method: immunoSEQ multiplex PCR. The top ten clones hold about 4.2% of a sample with about 300,000 clones, 65% to 90% of them seen once. Sequencing was performed on PBMCs or T cells enriched from blood (not recorded which). This rearrangement joins TRBV6-2 or TRBV6-3 to TRBJ1-6, with a weak D call TRBD1 (5 bases). The source is a young man who had recovered from COVID-19. Here the CDR3 reads CASSYNSLQGQDYNSPLHF. The CDR3 DNA reads as TGTGCCAGCAGTTACAACAGTTTGCAGGGCCAGGACTATAATTCACCCCTCCACTTT.